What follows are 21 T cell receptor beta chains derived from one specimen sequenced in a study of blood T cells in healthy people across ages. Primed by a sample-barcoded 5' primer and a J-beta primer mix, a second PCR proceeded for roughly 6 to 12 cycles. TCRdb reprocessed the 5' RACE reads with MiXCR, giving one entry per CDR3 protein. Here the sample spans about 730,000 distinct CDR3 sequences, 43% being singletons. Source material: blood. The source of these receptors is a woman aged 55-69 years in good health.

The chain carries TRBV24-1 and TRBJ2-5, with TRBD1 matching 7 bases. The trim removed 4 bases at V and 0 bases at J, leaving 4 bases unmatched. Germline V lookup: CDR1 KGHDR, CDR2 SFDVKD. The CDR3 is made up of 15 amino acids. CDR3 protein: CATSDPGQHQETQYF. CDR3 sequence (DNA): TGTGCCACCAGTGACCCGGGACAGCACCAAGAGACCCAGTACTTC.

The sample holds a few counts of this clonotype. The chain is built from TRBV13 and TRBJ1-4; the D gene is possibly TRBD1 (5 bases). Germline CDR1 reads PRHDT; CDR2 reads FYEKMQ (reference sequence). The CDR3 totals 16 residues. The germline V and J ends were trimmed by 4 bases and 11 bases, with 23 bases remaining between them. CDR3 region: CASSSALGLPKGKLFF. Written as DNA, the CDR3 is TGTGCCAGCAGCTCGGCGTTGGGTCTACCTAAGGGGAAACTGTTTTTT.

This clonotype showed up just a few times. The CDR3 here is CASSFTGTGDYGYTF. In nucleotides, the CDR3 is TGTGCCAGCAGTTTCACCGGGACAGGGGACTATGGCTACACCTTC. This rearrangement joins TRBV6-2 or TRBV6-3 to TRBJ1-2, with 10 nucleotides matching TRBD1. There are 15 residues in the CDR3. CDR1 and CDR2 (germline): MNHEY, SVGEGT. V dropped 4 bases and J dropped 3; count of bases not matched to a gene: 5.

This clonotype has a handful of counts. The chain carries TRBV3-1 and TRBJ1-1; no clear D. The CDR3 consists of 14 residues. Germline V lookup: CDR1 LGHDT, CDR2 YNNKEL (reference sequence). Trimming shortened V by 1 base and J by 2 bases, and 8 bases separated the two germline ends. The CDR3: CASSQVRANTEAFF. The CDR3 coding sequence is TGTGCCAGCAGCCAAGTACGGGCAAACACTGAAGCTTTCTTT.

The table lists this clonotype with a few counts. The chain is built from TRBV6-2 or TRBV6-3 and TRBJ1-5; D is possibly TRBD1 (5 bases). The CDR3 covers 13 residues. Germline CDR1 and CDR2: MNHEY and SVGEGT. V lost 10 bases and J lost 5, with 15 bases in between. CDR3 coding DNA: TGTGCCACCAGGGACGTCTCCTATCAGCCCCAGCATTTT. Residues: CATRDVSYQPQHF.

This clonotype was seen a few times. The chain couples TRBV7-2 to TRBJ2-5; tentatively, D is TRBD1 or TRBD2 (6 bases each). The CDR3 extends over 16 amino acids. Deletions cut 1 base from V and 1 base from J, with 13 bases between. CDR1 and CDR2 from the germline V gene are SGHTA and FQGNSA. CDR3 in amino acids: CASSLEGGGFQETQYF. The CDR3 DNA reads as TGTGCCAGCAGCTTAGAGGGGGGCGGCTTCCAAGAGACCCAGTACTTC.

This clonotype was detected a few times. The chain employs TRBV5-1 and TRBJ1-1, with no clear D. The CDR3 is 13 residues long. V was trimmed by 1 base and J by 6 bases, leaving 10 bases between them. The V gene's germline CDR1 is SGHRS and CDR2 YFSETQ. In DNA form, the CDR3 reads TGCGCCAGCAGCTTGACCGCCGGCGCTGAAGCTTTCTTT. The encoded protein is CASSLTAGAEAFF.

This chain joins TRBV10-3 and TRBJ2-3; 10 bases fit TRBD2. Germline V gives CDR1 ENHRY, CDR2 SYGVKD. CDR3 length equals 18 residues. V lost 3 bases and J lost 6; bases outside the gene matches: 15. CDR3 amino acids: CAISEGAGGPLGSDTQYF. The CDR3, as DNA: TGTGCCATCAGTGAAGGAGCGGGGGGGCCGTTGGGGTCCGATACGCAGTATTTT.

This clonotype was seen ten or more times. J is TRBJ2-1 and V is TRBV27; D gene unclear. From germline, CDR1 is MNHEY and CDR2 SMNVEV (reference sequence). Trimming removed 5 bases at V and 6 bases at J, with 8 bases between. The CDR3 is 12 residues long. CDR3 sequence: CASSPVGNEQFF. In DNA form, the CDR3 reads TGTGCCAGCAGTCCCGTCGGCAATGAGCAGTTCTTC.

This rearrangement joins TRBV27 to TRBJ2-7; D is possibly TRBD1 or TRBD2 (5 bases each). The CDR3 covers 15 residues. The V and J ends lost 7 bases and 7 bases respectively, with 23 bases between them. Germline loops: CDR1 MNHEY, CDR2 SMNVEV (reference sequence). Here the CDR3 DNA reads TGTGCCAGCAAACTGGGGGACGGACCTAACAATGAGCAGTACTTC. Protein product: CASKLGDGPNNEQYF.

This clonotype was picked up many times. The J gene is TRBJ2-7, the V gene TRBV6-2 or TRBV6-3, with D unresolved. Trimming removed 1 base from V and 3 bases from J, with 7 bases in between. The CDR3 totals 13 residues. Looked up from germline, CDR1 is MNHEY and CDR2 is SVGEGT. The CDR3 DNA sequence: TGTGCCAGCAGTTACTACTTAAACTACGAGCAGTACTTC. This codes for CASSYYLNYEQYF.

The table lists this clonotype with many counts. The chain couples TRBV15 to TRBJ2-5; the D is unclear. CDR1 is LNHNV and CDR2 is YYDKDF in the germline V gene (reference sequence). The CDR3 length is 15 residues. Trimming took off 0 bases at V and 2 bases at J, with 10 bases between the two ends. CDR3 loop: CATSRDLGVQETQYF. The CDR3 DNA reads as TGTGCCACCAGCAGAGATTTGGGCGTACAAGAGACCCAGTACTTC. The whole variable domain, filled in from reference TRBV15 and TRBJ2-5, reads DAMVIQNPRYQVTQFGKPVTLSCSQTLNHNVMYWYQQKSSQAPKLLFHYYDKDFNNEADTPDNFQSRRPNTSFCFLDIRSPGLGDTAMYLCATSRDLGVQETQYFGPGTRLLVL.

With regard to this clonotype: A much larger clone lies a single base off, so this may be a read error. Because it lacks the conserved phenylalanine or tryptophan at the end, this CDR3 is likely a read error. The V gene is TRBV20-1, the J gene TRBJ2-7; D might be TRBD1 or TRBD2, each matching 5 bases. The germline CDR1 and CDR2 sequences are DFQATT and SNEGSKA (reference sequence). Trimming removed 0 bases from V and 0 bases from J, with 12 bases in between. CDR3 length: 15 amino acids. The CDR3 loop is CSARDGTGSSYEQYL. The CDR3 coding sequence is TGCAGTGCTAGAGACGGGACGGGGAGCTCCTACGAGCAGTACTTA.

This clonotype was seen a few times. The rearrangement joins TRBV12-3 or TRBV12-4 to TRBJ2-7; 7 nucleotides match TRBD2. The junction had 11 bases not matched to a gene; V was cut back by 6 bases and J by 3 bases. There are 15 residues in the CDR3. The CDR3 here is CASSSAGEGIYEQYF. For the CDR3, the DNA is TGTGCCAGCAGCTCCGCCGGGGAGGGTATCTACGAGCAGTACTTC.

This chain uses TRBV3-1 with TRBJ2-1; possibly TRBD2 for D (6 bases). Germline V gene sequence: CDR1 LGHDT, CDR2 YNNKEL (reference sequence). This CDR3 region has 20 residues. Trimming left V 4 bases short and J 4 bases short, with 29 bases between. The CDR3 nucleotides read TGTGCCAGCAGCCCCCGATGGAGTAGCGGAGCTTATGACGAGTACAATGAGCAGTTCTTC. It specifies CASSPRWSSGAYDEYNEQFF.

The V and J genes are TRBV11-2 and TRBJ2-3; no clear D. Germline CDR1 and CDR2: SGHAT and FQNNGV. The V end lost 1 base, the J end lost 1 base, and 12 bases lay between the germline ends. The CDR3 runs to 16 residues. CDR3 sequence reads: CASSLGTASGTDTQYF. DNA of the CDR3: TGTGCCAGCAGCTTAGGAACGGCAAGCGGCACAGATACGCAGTATTTT.

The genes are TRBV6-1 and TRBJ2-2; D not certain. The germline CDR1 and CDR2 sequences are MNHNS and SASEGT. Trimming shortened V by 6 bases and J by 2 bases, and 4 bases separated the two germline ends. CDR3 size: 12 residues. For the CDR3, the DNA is TGTGCCAGCAGCTACAACACCGGGGAGCTGTTTTTT. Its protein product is CASSYNTGELFF.

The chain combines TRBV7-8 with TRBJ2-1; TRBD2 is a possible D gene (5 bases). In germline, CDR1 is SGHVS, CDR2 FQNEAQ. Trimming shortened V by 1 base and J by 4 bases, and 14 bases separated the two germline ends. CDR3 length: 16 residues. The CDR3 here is CASSLGREPFYNEQFF. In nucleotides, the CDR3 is TGTGCCAGCAGCTTAGGAAGGGAGCCTTTTTACAATGAGCAGTTCTTC.

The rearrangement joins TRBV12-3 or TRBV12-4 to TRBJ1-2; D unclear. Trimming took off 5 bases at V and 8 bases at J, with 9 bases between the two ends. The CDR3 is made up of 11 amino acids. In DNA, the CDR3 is TGTGCCAGCAGTCCCTATCGGGGCTACACCTTC. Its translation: CASSPYRGYTF.

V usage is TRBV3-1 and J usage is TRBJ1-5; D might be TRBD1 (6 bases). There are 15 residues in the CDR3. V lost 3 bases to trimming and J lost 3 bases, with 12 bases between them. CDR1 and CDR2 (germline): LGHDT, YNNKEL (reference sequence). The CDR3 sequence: CASSHGQLDNQPQHF. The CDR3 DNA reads TGTGCCAGCAGCCACGGACAGCTAGACAATCAGCCCCAGCATTTT.

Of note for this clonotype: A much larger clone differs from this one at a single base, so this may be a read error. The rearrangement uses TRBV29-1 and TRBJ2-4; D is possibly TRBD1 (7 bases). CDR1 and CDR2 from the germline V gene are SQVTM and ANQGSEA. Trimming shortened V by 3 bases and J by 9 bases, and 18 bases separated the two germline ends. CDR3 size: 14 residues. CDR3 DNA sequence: TGCAGCGTTGATCTAGAGGGGGCGCGGGGCATTCAGTACTTC. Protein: CSVDLEGARGIQYF.